These T cell receptor beta chains were read from a single sample in a study of blood T cell repertoires in COVID-19. Clones were read by immunoSEQ multiplex PCR, and TCRdb kept only the in-frame ones, dropping some. Here the sample spans more than 300,000 clones, roughly 90% being singletons. Sequencing was carried out using peripheral blood. These receptors came from a woman in her 70s with COVID-19, enrolled during active disease. The CDR3 runs from the conserved cysteine through the conserved F or W. The order of the fields is clone size, D gene, J gene, V gene, CDR3 DNA, CDR3 protein. The D gene is left open where the match is weak. Not all rows give a size; the values are once, few, many and, for expanded clones, a class.

clone size: .; D gene: TRBD1; J gene: TRBJ2-2; V gene: TRBV4-1; CDR3 DNA: TGCGCCACCCAGCGGACAGGAGACACCGGGGAGCTGTTTTTT; CDR3 protein: CATQRTGDTGELFF
clone size: .; D gene: .; J gene: TRBJ1-4; V gene: TRBV3-1/TRBV3-2; CDR3 DNA: TGTGCCAGCAGCCAAGATCTAGGGAGCGAAAAACTGTTTTTT; CDR3 protein: CASSQDLGSEKLFF
clone size: .; D gene: .; J gene: TRBJ2-1; V gene: TRBV28; CDR3 DNA: TGTGCCAGCAGCCCATTATTGGAGGTTTACAATGAGCAGTTCTTC; CDR3 protein: CASSPLLEVYNEQFF
clone size: .; D gene: TRBD1; J gene: TRBJ1-5; V gene: TRBV28; CDR3 DNA: TGTGCCAGCAGGTTTCAGGGGGATCAGCCCCAGCATTTT; CDR3 protein: CASRFQGDQPQHF
clone size: once; D gene: TRBD1; J gene: TRBJ2-3; V gene: TRBV4-3; CDR3 DNA: TGCGCCAGCAGCCAAGGTCACAGGGGATTTCAAGATACGCAGTATTTT; CDR3 protein: CASSQGHRGFQDTQYF
clone size: .; D gene: .; J gene: TRBJ1-1; V gene: TRBV6-2/TRBV6-3; CDR3 DNA: TGTGCCAGCAGCTTTTTCAGGGGTAACACTGAAGCTTTCTTT; CDR3 protein: CASSFFRGNTEAFF
clone size: .; D gene: .; J gene: TRBJ1-6; V gene: TRBV27; CDR3 DNA: TGTGCCAGCGGGGACTTTCGCTCCTATAATTCACCCCTCCACTTT; CDR3 protein: CASGDFRSYNSPLHF
clone size: few; D gene: TRBD1; J gene: TRBJ2-1; V gene: TRBV24-1; CDR3 DNA: TGTGCCACCAGTGACCCTAGACAGGGGTACAATGAGCAGTTCTTC; CDR3 protein: CATSDPRQGYNEQFF
clone size: .; D gene: TRBD1; J gene: TRBJ2-7; V gene: TRBV5-1; CDR3 DNA: TGCGCCAGCGGACAGGGGGCCGAGCAGTACTTC; CDR3 protein: CASGQGAEQYF
clone size: .; D gene: TRBD1; J gene: TRBJ1-1; V gene: TRBV4-2; CDR3 DNA: TGTGCCAGCACACGGACAGGGGACCCTGAAGCTTTCTTT; CDR3 protein: CASTRTGDPEAFF
clone size: .; D gene: .; J gene: TRBJ2-7; V gene: TRBV7-2; CDR3 DNA: TGTGCCAGCAGCTTAGCGGGACTGTCGGGGGAGCAGTACTTC; CDR3 protein: CASSLAGLSGEQYF
clone size: .; D gene: TRBD1; J gene: TRBJ2-1; V gene: TRBV2; CDR3 DNA: TGTGCCAGCAAAGACAGGGAAACGGGTGAGCAGTTCTTC; CDR3 protein: CASKDRETGEQFF
clone size: .; D gene: TRBD2; J gene: TRBJ2-5; V gene: TRBV5-1; CDR3 DNA: TGCGCCAGCAGCCCGCGGGGGGTCCGGGAGACCCAGTACTTC; CDR3 protein: CASSPRGVRETQYF
clone size: few; D gene: .; J gene: TRBJ1-1; V gene: TRBV11-2; CDR3 DNA: TGTGCCAGCAGCTCCCTCAGGACAGCTATGAACACTGAAGCTTTCTTT; CDR3 protein: CASSSLRTAMNTEAFF
clone size: .; D gene: .; J gene: TRBJ2-5; V gene: TRBV20-1; CDR3 DNA: TGCAGTGCTAGTGGTAGCGAAGAGACCCAGTACTTC; CDR3 protein: CSASGSEETQYF
clone size: .; D gene: TRBD1; J gene: TRBJ1-6; V gene: TRBV7-9; CDR3 DNA: TGTGCCAGCAGCCCTACAGGGGAAGGTTCACCCCTCCACTTT; CDR3 protein: CASSPTGEGSPLHF
clone size: .; D gene: .; J gene: TRBJ1-2; V gene: TRBV30; CDR3 DNA: TGTGCCTGGAGCCCCAGGGGACCTGCTTCTAACTATGGCTACACCTTC; CDR3 protein: CAWSPRGPASNYGYTF
clone size: .; D gene: .; J gene: TRBJ1-5; V gene: TRBV6-5; CDR3 DNA: TGTGCCAGCAGGGCGGGAGGGGGGCGACAGCCCCAGCATTTT; CDR3 protein: CASRAGGGRQPQHF
clone size: .; D gene: TRBD2; J gene: TRBJ2-7; V gene: TRBV4-3; CDR3 DNA: TGCGCCAGCAGCCAATCGGTAGCGGGGGGCTACGAGCAGTACTTC; CDR3 protein: CASSQSVAGGYEQYF
clone size: .; D gene: .; J gene: TRBJ1-1; V gene: TRBV5-1; CDR3 DNA: TGCGCCAGCAGCTCCCCCTCCGGGGAGAACACTGAAGCTTTCTTT; CDR3 protein: CASSSPSGENTEAFF
clone size: .; D gene: TRBD2; J gene: TRBJ2-1; V gene: TRBV7-3; CDR3 DNA: TGTGCCAGCAGCCCCGGACTAGCGGGGACGAATGAGCAGTTCTTC; CDR3 protein: CASSPGLAGTNEQFF
clone size: few; D gene: .; J gene: TRBJ2-7; V gene: TRBV6-5; CDR3 DNA: TGTGCCAGCAGTTTAACCTACGAGCAGTACTTC; CDR3 protein: CASSLTYEQYF
clone size: .; D gene: TRBD2; J gene: TRBJ2-3; V gene: TRBV5-1; CDR3 DNA: TGCGCCAGCAGCGATCCAAGCGGGGGCACCACAGATACGCAGTATTTT; CDR3 protein: CASSDPSGGTTDTQYF
clone size: .; D gene: .; J gene: TRBJ1-2; V gene: TRBV14; CDR3 DNA: TGTGCCAGCAGCCAAGGTGGGAGCTATGGCTACACCTTC; CDR3 protein: CASSQGGSYGYTF
clone size: .; D gene: .; J gene: TRBJ1-1; V gene: TRBV2; CDR3 DNA: TGTGCCAGCAGTGAACCGAGGAGGGGAAGAAGGACTGAAGCTTTCTTT; CDR3 protein: CASSEPRRGRRTEAFF
clone size: once; D gene: TRBD1; J gene: TRBJ2-4; V gene: TRBV5-8; CDR3 DNA: TGTGCCAGCAGCTCCGACCGGGACAGGGGAAACATTCAGTACTTC; CDR3 protein: CASSSDRDRGNIQYF
clone size: once; D gene: TRBD1; J gene: TRBJ1-6; V gene: TRBV5-4; CDR3 DNA: TGTGCCAGCAGCTTGCAGGGACAGCATAATTCACCCCTCCACTTT; CDR3 protein: CASSLQGQHNSPLHF
clone size: few; D gene: TRBD1; J gene: TRBJ1-2; V gene: TRBV2; CDR3 DNA: TGTGCCAGCACGGGACAGGGGGTAGATGGCTACACCTTC; CDR3 protein: CASTGQGVDGYTF
clone size: few; D gene: .; J gene: TRBJ2-1; V gene: TRBV18; CDR3 DNA: TGTGCCAGCTCACCAACCGACGACAGACACTGGGCGCAGTTCTTC; CDR3 protein: CASSPTDDRHWAQFF
clone size: .; D gene: .; J gene: TRBJ1-2; V gene: TRBV2; CDR3 DNA: TGTGCCAGCAGTGGGCTGCAGGGGAACTATGGCTACACCTTC; CDR3 protein: CASSGLQGNYGYTF
clone size: .; D gene: TRBD1; J gene: TRBJ1-2; V gene: TRBV6-2/TRBV6-3; CDR3 DNA: TGTGCCAGCAGTTACTCTGGGACAGGGGTTTACGGCTACACCTTC; CDR3 protein: CASSYSGTGVYGYTF
clone size: .; D gene: TRBD1; J gene: TRBJ1-2; V gene: TRBV28; CDR3 DNA: TGTGCCAGCAGTTCGACAGGGACAGGGAAAAGGAGGGGCTACACCTTC; CDR3 protein: CASSSTGTGKRRGYTF
clone size: .; D gene: .; J gene: TRBJ1-3; V gene: TRBV9; CDR3 DNA: TGTGCCAGCAGCCCCCCGGGAGACTCTGGAAACACCATATATTTT; CDR3 protein: CASSPPGDSGNTIYF
clone size: .; D gene: .; J gene: TRBJ2-2; V gene: TRBV6-5; CDR3 DNA: TGTGCCAGCAGGGCCACAGGGACCGGGGAGCTGTTTTTT; CDR3 protein: CASRATGTGELFF
clone size: .; D gene: TRBD1; J gene: TRBJ2-7; V gene: TRBV30; CDR3 DNA: TGTGCCTGGAGCCCGGGACAGAGCTACGAGCAGTACTTC; CDR3 protein: CAWSPGQSYEQYF
clone size: .; D gene: .; J gene: TRBJ2-1; V gene: TRBV29-1; CDR3 DNA: TGCAGCGTTTCAGGGTCCCAATCCTACAATGAGCAGTTCTTC; CDR3 protein: CSVSGSQSYNEQFF
clone size: .; D gene: TRBD1; J gene: TRBJ2-7; V gene: TRBV5-1; CDR3 DNA: TGCGCCAGCAGCCCAGGACAGGGCTCCTACGAGCAGTACTTC; CDR3 protein: CASSPGQGSYEQYF
clone size: .; D gene: TRBD1; J gene: TRBJ1-2; V gene: TRBV7-8; CDR3 DNA: TGTGCCAGCAGCTTTTTCTACAGGGGACTTAACTATGGCTACACCTTC; CDR3 protein: CASSFFYRGLNYGYTF
clone size: .; D gene: .; J gene: TRBJ2-2; V gene: TRBV6-5; CDR3 DNA: TGTGCCAGCAGTCCCCAAGGGGCCAACACCGGGGAGCTGTTTTTT; CDR3 protein: CASSPQGANTGELFF
clone size: .; D gene: .; J gene: TRBJ1-2; V gene: TRBV15; CDR3 DNA: TGTGCCACCAGCAACCACTTTAAACAGGGTGGCTATGGCTACACCTTC; CDR3 protein: CATSNHFKQGGYGYTF
clone size: once; D gene: .; J gene: TRBJ1-2; V gene: TRBV7-2; CDR3 DNA: TGTGCCAGCAGCTTGACAGGAGCTAACTATGGCTACACCTTC; CDR3 protein: CASSLTGANYGYTF
clone size: once; D gene: TRBD2; J gene: TRBJ2-1; V gene: TRBV11-2; CDR3 DNA: TGTGCCAGCACCCTAAGACTAGCGGGGGTGGGGCTCTACAATGAGCAGTTCTTC; CDR3 protein: CASTLRLAGVGLYNEQFF
clone size: .; D gene: .; J gene: TRBJ1-3; V gene: TRBV30; CDR3 DNA: TGTGCCTGGAGTGTACAGGGCGGAGGAAACACCATATATTTT; CDR3 protein: CAWSVQGGGNTIYF
clone size: once; D gene: .; J gene: TRBJ1-2; V gene: TRBV7-2; CDR3 DNA: TGTGCCAGCAGCCCCTGGGCAGGGGCAGACTATGGCTACACCTTC; CDR3 protein: CASSPWAGADYGYTF
clone size: .; D gene: .; J gene: TRBJ2-3; V gene: TRBV4-3; CDR3 DNA: TGCGCCAGCAGCCAAGAGGAGGTTCGGACAGATACGCAGTATTTT; CDR3 protein: CASSQEEVRTDTQYF
clone size: .; D gene: .; J gene: TRBJ1-1; V gene: TRBV24-1; CDR3 DNA: TGTGCCACCAGGCATGGGAGGAACACTGAAGCTTTCTTT; CDR3 protein: CATRHGRNTEAFF
clone size: .; D gene: .; J gene: TRBJ1-1; V gene: TRBV5-1; CDR3 DNA: TGCGCCAGCAGCTTGGGGCCAGGGGTGAACACTGAAGCTTTCTTT; CDR3 protein: CASSLGPGVNTEAFF
clone size: .; D gene: TRBD2; J gene: TRBJ2-3; V gene: TRBV30; CDR3 DNA: TGTGCCTGGGGGGCCCCTAGCGGTTCCCCAGATACGCAGTATTTT; CDR3 protein: CAWGAPSGSPDTQYF
clone size: few; D gene: .; J gene: TRBJ1-1; V gene: TRBV18; CDR3 DNA: TGTGCCAGCTCACCAACGGGATTGAACACTGAAGCTTTCTTT; CDR3 protein: CASSPTGLNTEAFF
clone size: .; D gene: .; J gene: TRBJ1-1; V gene: TRBV7-9; CDR3 DNA: TGTGCCAGCAGCTTAGCAGGGGTAGCTTTCTTT; CDR3 protein: CASSLAGVAFF
clone size: .; D gene: .; J gene: TRBJ1-4; V gene: TRBV4-1; CDR3 DNA: TGCGCCAGCAGCCAAGATGGGAGGGATGAAAAACTGTTTTTT; CDR3 protein: CASSQDGRDEKLFF
clone size: .; D gene: .; J gene: TRBJ1-2; V gene: TRBV5-1; CDR3 DNA: TGCGCCAGCAGCCAATCGACAGAGTCCTATGGCTACACCTTC; CDR3 protein: CASSQSTESYGYTF
clone size: .; D gene: TRBD1; J gene: TRBJ1-1; V gene: TRBV9; CDR3 DNA: TGTGCCAGCAGCGTAGAGGGACAGGGCTTCGCTTTCTTT; CDR3 protein: CASSVEGQGFAFF
clone size: few; D gene: .; J gene: TRBJ1-3; V gene: TRBV7-6; CDR3 DNA: TGTGCCAGCAGCTTATTGGCCTTTTCTGGAAACACCATATATTTT; CDR3 protein: CASSLLAFSGNTIYF
clone size: .; D gene: TRBD1; J gene: TRBJ1-2; V gene: TRBV6-5; CDR3 DNA: TGTGCCAGCAGTCCCGACAGGGGAGCTCTTGGCTACACCTTC; CDR3 protein: CASSPDRGALGYTF
clone size: once; D gene: TRBD1; J gene: TRBJ1-2; V gene: TRBV7-2; CDR3 DNA: TGTGCCAGCAGCCCCAGGACAGGGGAGGGCTATGGCTACACCTTC; CDR3 protein: CASSPRTGEGYGYTF
clone size: .; D gene: TRBD1; J gene: TRBJ1-2; V gene: TRBV6-5; CDR3 DNA: TGTGCCAGCAGTTACCGGGACAGGGGGTATGGCTACACCTTC; CDR3 protein: CASSYRDRGYGYTF
clone size: .; D gene: .; J gene: TRBJ1-4; V gene: TRBV23-1; CDR3 DNA: TGCGCCAGCAGTCATCTTGAAAAACTGTTTTTT; CDR3 protein: CASSHLEKLFF
clone size: .; D gene: .; J gene: TRBJ1-2; V gene: TRBV7-9; CDR3 DNA: TGTGCCAGCCCCCATGCCTTGAATGCGGCCTATGGCTACACCTTC; CDR3 protein: CASPHALNAAYGYTF
clone size: .; D gene: .; J gene: TRBJ1-2; V gene: TRBV2; CDR3 DNA: TGTGCCAGCATTGAAATCTCTGGCTACACCTTC; CDR3 protein: CASIEISGYTF